A single T cell receptor beta chain is shown here with its context. Its target is unknown. At one end the junction does not follow the germline gene, possibly because of a read error. This sample was included in a study of T cell responses to AZD1222 COVID-19 vaccine. The data were produced by immunoSEQ multiplex PCR, yet TCRdb's version contains in-frame clones alone and is incomplete. The repertoire has 110,000 to 150,000 clones, approximately 85% of them found once; the top ten carry around 8%. The CDR3 spans 13 residues. CDR1 is LNHDA and CDR2 is SQIVND in the germline V gene (reference sequence). Study-level results: Baseline serology detected seropositivity in only 5 to 7 AZD1222 recipients. Only after the peak T cell response were repertoires sampled. Two AZD1222 administrations were followed by greater Spike-specific TCR breadth and depth. Possibly, clonal diversity was underestimated; donors were largely white British and included more females.

The receptor was isolated from an adult in good health. The specimen was peripheral blood, collected on day 0 of AZD1222 vaccination. V and J are TRBV19 and TRBJ1-2; D remains ambiguous. CDR3 amino acids: CASRTTAPPRSVF. The CDR3 bases are TGTGCCAGTAGGACAACAGCGCCGCCCCGCTCCGTCTTC.